The 18 T cell receptor beta chains in this list originate from one sample, sequenced in a study of cytotoxic CD8 clonotypes in ibrutinib-treated CLL (dated by TCRdb to the early 2020s). Library preparation employed the immunoSEQ multiplex PCR assay. TCRdb re-hosts the immuneACCESS table, in-frame sequences only. Its copies lack some clones; in the studies checked, an unresolved V gene accounts for under half of them, and the cause for the rest is not known. The sample table shows 250,000 to 350,000 clones, and 60% to 80% are seen once. Clones ranked in the top ten supply approximately 5.6% of the sample. The time point label, read with the paper, signifies: progressive disease on ibrutinib. The sequences come from PBMCs, collected at disease progression, from a patient treated with ibrutinib. These receptors were collected from a human donor with chronic lymphocytic leukemia.

The chain carries TRBV5-1 and TRBJ2-6, with D unclear. V lost 3 bases and J lost 2, with 12 bases in between. Germline CDR1 reads SGHRS; CDR2 reads YFSETQ. CDR3 length equals 16 residues. CDR3 DNA: TGCGCCAGCAGCTCCAGCCTAGGTCCTGGGGCCAACGTCCTGACTTTC. Translated, it gives CASSSSLGPGANVLTF.

The gene calls are TRBV9 and TRBJ2-1; 7 positions agree with TRBD2. The ends lost 7 bases at V and 1 base at J; junction bases unmatched: 2. Germline CDR1 SGDLS, CDR2 YYNGEE. CDR3 length: 13 residues. This CDR3 reads CASGGESYNEQFF. In DNA form, the CDR3 reads TGTGCCAGCGGGGGGGAATCCTACAATGAGCAGTTCTTC.

The V and J genes are TRBV2 and TRBJ2-7; D possibly corresponds to TRBD1 (6 bases). The V end was cut by 5 bases, the J end by 0 bases, with 11 bases between. CDR1 and CDR2 (germline): SNHLY, FYNNEI. The CDR3 is made up of 14 amino acids. CDR3 nucleotides: TGTGCCAGCAGTCGACAGGCGGCCTCCTACGAGCAGTACTTC. This codes for CASSRQAASYEQYF.

The CDR3 loop reads CASSEALGGTDTQYF. The CDR3 bases are TGTGCCAGCAGCGAGGCATTGGGGGGTACAGATACGCAGTATTTT. This chain uses TRBV9 with TRBJ2-3; D possibly corresponds to TRBD2 (6 bases). Trimming took off 3 bases at V and 3 bases at J, with 14 bases between the two ends. The CDR3 runs 15 residues. CDR1 and CDR2 from the germline V gene are SGDLS and YYNGEE.

The chain uses TRBV6-1 and TRBJ2-5; D is possibly TRBD2 (5 bases). The V gene lost 3 bases and the J gene lost 5 bases, with 16 bases spanning the gap. The length of the CDR3 is 15 residues. The germline CDR1 and CDR2 sequences are MNHNS and SASEGT. In DNA, the CDR3 is TGTGCCAGCAGTGAGGGCGGGCATAGGGTGGAGACCCAGTACTTC. This codes for CASSEGGHRVETQYF.

The V call is TRBV18, the J call TRBJ2-3; D could derive from TRBD1 or TRBD2 (5 bases each). This CDR3 has 19 residues. The V and J ends lost 0 bases and 0 bases respectively, with 19 bases between them. Per the germline V gene, CDR1 is KGHSH and CDR2 is LQKENI. CDR3 in DNA: TGTGCCAGCTCACCACCGTATACCAGGGACCCTTTTAGCACAGATACGCAGTATTTT. Its translation is CASSPPYTRDPFSTDTQYF.

In this sample, this clone turned up once. V is TRBV11-2 and J is TRBJ1-2, with unresolved D. Trimming left V 5 bases short and J 4 bases short, with 14 bases between. Per germline, CDR1 SGHAT and CDR2 FQNNGV. This CDR3 has 14 amino acids. This CDR3 reads CASSPIQNPYGYTF. The CDR3 DNA reads as TGTGCCAGCAGCCCCATACAGAATCCCTATGGCTACACCTTC.

The V gene is TRBV18, the J gene TRBJ2-7; D is possibly TRBD2 (5 bases). Germline V CDR1 and CDR2: KGHSH, LQKENI. Between the trimmed V and J ends, which lost 0 bases and 6 bases, there was a span of 15 bases. The CDR3 is 15 residues long. CDR3 region: CASSPPEEFVGEQYF. In DNA form, the CDR3 reads TGTGCCAGCTCACCACCGGAGGAGTTTGTGGGCGAGCAGTACTTC.

The rearrangement uses TRBV7-2 and TRBJ1-1, with D unclear. The CDR3 contains 12 residues. Trimming took off 2 bases at V and 8 bases at J, with 9 bases between the two ends. CDR1 is SGHTA, CDR2 FQGNSA, per germline. The CDR3 loop reads CASSLMGAEAFF. CDR3 in DNA: TGTGCCAGCAGCTTAATGGGAGCCGAAGCTTTCTTT.

The V gene is TRBV27, the J gene TRBJ1-2; the D is unclear. Germline V lookup: CDR1 MNHEY, CDR2 SMNVEV (reference sequence). Trimming shortened V by 3 bases and J by 0 bases, and 11 bases separated the two germline ends. The CDR3 consists of 15 residues. This chain's CDR3 is CASSFRAPANYGYTF. The CDR3 DNA follows: TGTGCCAGCAGTTTTAGGGCGCCGGCTAACTATGGCTACACCTTC.

The chain uses TRBV7-6 and TRBJ1-1; D not resolved. The V gene lost 3 bases and the J gene lost 1 base, with 9 bases spanning the gap. Germline V gives CDR1 SGHVS, CDR2 FNYEAQ. CDR3 size: 14 residues. The CDR3 spells CASSLSQRNTEAFF. CDR3 nucleotide sequence: TGTGCCAGCAGCTTGTCACAGAGGAACACTGAAGCTTTCTTT.

This chain connects TRBV6-5 to TRBJ1-1; D might be TRBD1 (5 bases). Trimming left V 6 bases short and J 4 bases short, with 12 bases between. The CDR3 spans 13 residues. Germline V CDR1 and CDR2: MNHEY, SVGAGI. CDR3 DNA: TGTGCCAGCAGCCCACTCGGGGGCACTGAAGCTTTCTTT. Translation gives CASSPLGGTEAFF.

The chain carries TRBV7-8 and TRBJ2-5, with TRBD2 matching 15 bases. J lost 4 bases, V lost 4 bases, and 1 base had no gene match. Germline V gives CDR1 SGHVS, CDR2 FQNEAQ. The CDR3 is made up of 15 amino acids. The CDR3 sequence: CASSWGLAGGETQYF. CDR3 coding DNA: TGTGCCAGCAGCTGGGGACTAGCGGGAGGAGAGACCCAGTACTTC. Using reference TRBV7-8 and TRBJ2-5 for the parts outside the CDR3, the full variable domain is GAGVSQSPRYKVAKRGQDVALRCDPISGHVSLFWYQQALGQGPEFLTYFQNEAQLDKSGLPSDRFFAERPEGSVSTLKIQRTQQEDSAVYLCASSWGLAGGETQYFGPGTRLLVL.

V usage is TRBV7-9 and J usage is TRBJ2-7; 9 nucleotides match TRBD2. The CDR3 is 15 amino acids. The trim removed 1 base at V and 7 bases at J, leaving 8 bases unmatched. CDR1 is SEHNR, CDR2 FQNEAQ, per germline (reference sequence). Written as DNA, the CDR3 is TGTGCCAGCAGCTTAGGTTTAGCGGGAGTCGGGGAGCAGTACTTC. Protein: CASSLGLAGVGEQYF. The full variable domain, its missing parts supplied by reference TRBV7-9 and TRBJ2-7, is DTGVSQNPRHKITKRGQNVTFRCDPISEHNRLYWYRQTLGQGPEFLTYFQNEAQLEKSRLLSDRFSAERPKGSFSTLEIQRTEQGDSAMYLCASSLGLAGVGEQYFGPGTRLTVT.

In regard to this clone: Additional DNA sequences in this sample encode the identical CDR3. The chain carries TRBV5-1 and TRBJ2-7, with D unclear. The V end lost 0 bases, the J end lost 1 base, and 8 bases lay between the germline ends. Germline CDR1 reads SGHRS; CDR2 reads YFSETQ. The length of the CDR3 is 14 residues. The CDR3 here is CASSLAVGSYEQYF. CDR3 nucleotides: TGCGCCAGCAGCTTGGCCGTCGGGTCCTACGAGCAGTACTTC.

The chain has TRBV9 and TRBJ2-7, with a tentative D call TRBD1 (6 bases). V dropped 3 bases and J dropped 4 bases, with 17 bases sitting between them. Germline CDR1 reads SGDLS; CDR2 reads YYNGEE. CDR3 length: 15 amino acids. The CDR3 coding sequence is TGTGCCAGCAGCGAAGGACAGAGCACCGCATACGAGCAGTACTTC. Its protein product is CASSEGQSTAYEQYF.

This clone was detected only once. The rearrangement joins TRBV18 to TRBJ2-7; TRBD2 aligns across 7 bases. J gave up 4 bases and V 2 bases, and 11 bases lay outside the gene matches. This CDR3 comprises 16 residues. The germline gives CDR1 KGHSH, CDR2 LQKENI. The CDR3 sequence is CASSPGRRGRVYEQYF. The CDR3, as DNA: TGTGCCAGCTCACCAGGGAGACGGGGGAGGGTTTACGAGCAGTACTTC.

This clone was observed a single time. V is TRBV2 and J is TRBJ1-1; D is perhaps TRBD1 (5 bases). V was cut by 7 bases and J by 3 bases, with 18 bases left in between. In germline, CDR1 is SNHLY, CDR2 FYNNEI. The CDR3 is 15 residues long. The DNA of the CDR3 is TGTGCCAGCATCCGACCAGGGCGAGGGGACACTGAAGCTTTCTTT. As protein: CASIRPGRGDTEAFF.